A selection of T cell receptor beta chains follows, all from one sample in a study of blood T cell repertoires in COVID-19. The protocol was immunoSEQ multiplex PCR, while the TCRdb copy is restricted to in-frame clones and leaves out a portion. The profile shows around 250,000 clones, around 80% of them singletons. Sequenced sample: peripheral blood. These receptors were taken from a man at least 80 years old with acute or convalescent COVID-19. CDR3s include the opening cysteine and the closing phenylalanine or tryptophan. A D gene is named only where the DNA matches it firmly. Clone size is stated in some rows and not others, as once, few, many or a class when expanded.

size | J | D | V | CDR3 | DNA
NA | TRBJ2-5 | NA | TRBV6-1 | CASSEAGRRIETQYF | TGTGCCAGCAGTGAAGCGGGGCGGCGGATAGAGACCCAGTACTTC
NA | TRBJ1-4 | TRBD1 | TRBV29-1 | CSAQGVEATNEKLFF | TGCAGCGCCCAGGGGGTAGAGGCAACTAATGAAAAACTGTTTTTT
NA | TRBJ2-6 | TRBD1 | TRBV28 | CASSSGTVLLISGANVLTF | TGTGCCAGCAGCTCCGGGACAGTCCTTCTTATCTCTGGGGCCAACGTCCTGACTTTC
NA | TRBJ1-1 | TRBD1 | TRBV7-2 | CASSLTGGVTEAFF | TGTGCCAGCAGCTTGACAGGGGGAGTCACTGAAGCTTTCTTT
NA | TRBJ1-2 | TRBD1 | TRBV7-9 | CASSLGGTGGMNYGYTF | TGTGCCAGCAGCTTAGGGGGGACAGGGGGCATGAACTATGGCTACACCTTC
few | TRBJ1-5 | NA | TRBV4-1 | CASSQDSSQVKNQPQHF | TGCGCCAGCAGCCAAGATTCTTCACAGGTTAAAAATCAGCCCCAGCATTTT
NA | TRBJ2-3 | TRBD2 | TRBV27 | CASSLSGTYPDTQYF | TGTGCCAGCAGTTTAAGCGGGACGTACCCAGATACGCAGTATTTT
NA | TRBJ1-2 | TRBD1 | TRBV6-5 | CASSLNRGYGYTF | TGTGCCAGCAGCCTAAACAGGGGCTATGGCTACACCTTC
NA | TRBJ2-3 | TRBD2 | TRBV27 | CASSHLPGTSGRAWKTDTQYF | TGTGCCAGCAGCCACCTCCCCGGGACTAGCGGGAGGGCCTGGAAAACAGATACGCAGTATTTT
NA | TRBJ2-5 | NA | TRBV5-1 | CASSSDLLWETQYF | TGCGCCAGCAGCAGCGATCTTCTCTGGGAGACCCAGTACTTC
NA | TRBJ1-6 | NA | TRBV10-3 | CAISGRREPNSPLHF | TGTGCCATCAGTGGCAGGCGGGAGCCTAATTCACCCCTCCACTTT
few | TRBJ2-7 | TRBD2 | TRBV27 | CASSAAAGGSYEQYF | TGTGCCAGCAGTGCAGCAGCGGGGGGTTCCTACGAGCAGTACTTC
NA | TRBJ1-2 | NA | TRBV6-5 | CASSRQDIGYGYTF | TGTGCCAGCAGTCGACAGGATATCGGCTATGGCTACACCTTC
NA | TRBJ2-7 | NA | TRBV27 | CAGPCRGRKNEQYF | TGTGCCGGTCCGTGTCGAGGGAGGAAGAACGAGCAGTACTTC
NA | TRBJ1-2 | NA | TRBV28 | CASSRFRGGYGYTF | TGTGCCAGCAGTCGATTTAGGGGCGGCTATGGCTACACCTTC
NA | TRBJ2-5 | TRBD1 | TRBV7-7 | CASSLVGTEETQYF | TGTGCCAGCAGCTTAGTGGGGACAGAAGAGACCCAGTACTTC
NA | TRBJ2-1 | TRBD1 | TRBV28 | CASSSLGTGDNEQFF | TGTGCCAGCAGTTCCCTTGGGACAGGGGACAATGAGCAGTTCTTC
NA | TRBJ2-1 | NA | TRBV12-2 | CASRLVFYGLSYNEQFF | TGTGCAAGTCGCTTAGTCTTTTACGGACTCTCCTACAATGAGCAGTTCTTC
NA | TRBJ1-2 | NA | TRBV27 | CASSLSPPAGWSGYTF | TGTGCCAGCAGTTTATCCCCCCCCGCAGGGTGGTCAGGCTACACCTTC
NA | TRBJ1-1 | NA | TRBV2 | CASRRVVTEAFF | TGTGCCAGCAGGAGGGTGGTTACTGAAGCTTTCTTT
NA | TRBJ2-1 | TRBD2 | TRBV18 | CASSLLAGDNEQFF | TGTGCCAGCTCACTACTAGCGGGGGACAATGAGCAGTTCTTC
NA | TRBJ1-6 | NA | TRBV28 | CASKKPFNSPLHF | TGTGCCAGCAAAAAGCCCTTTAATTCACCCCTCCACTTT
NA | TRBJ2-5 | TRBD1 | TRBV7-9 | CASSPRTGEETQYF | TGTGCCAGCAGCCCCCGGACAGGGGAAGAGACCCAGTACTTC
NA | TRBJ2-5 | NA | TRBV28 | CASSTFETQYF | TGTGCCAGCAGTACTTTTGAGACCCAGTACTTC
NA | TRBJ1-3 | NA | TRBV9 | CASSPRDISGNTIYF | TGTGCCAGCAGCCCCCGGGACATCTCTGGAAACACCATATATTTT
NA | TRBJ1-1 | NA | TRBV20-1 | CSASPEGEAFF | TGCAGTGCTAGCCCGGAGGGTGAAGCTTTCTTT
NA | TRBJ1-5 | TRBD1 | TRBV28 | CASSSQGLGNQPQHF | TGTGCCAGCAGTTCACAGGGGTTGGGCAATCAGCCCCAGCATTTT
NA | TRBJ2-5 | NA | TRBV25-1 | CASSFRTGETQYF | TGTGCCAGCAGCTTCCGGACTGGGGAGACCCAGTACTTC
NA | TRBJ2-7 | NA | TRBV28 | CASVTGGDGGSYEQYF | TGTGCCAGCGTAACGGGCGGGGACGGTGGTTCCTACGAGCAGTACTTC
NA | TRBJ1-2 | NA | TRBV10-2 | CASSESLLAPLNSGYTF | TGCGCCAGCAGTGAGTCCCTTCTCGCCCCTTTAAATAGTGGCTACACCTTC
NA | TRBJ1-1 | TRBD1 | TRBV2 | CASRTVLTGTNTEAFF | TGTGCCAGCAGGACGGTTCTGACAGGGACGAACACTGAAGCTTTCTTT
NA | TRBJ1-3 | NA | TRBV5-4 | CASSAPPGDAGNTIYF | TGTGCCAGCAGCGCCCCTCCAGGGGATGCAGGAAACACCATATATTTT
NA | TRBJ2-5 | NA | TRBV5-4 | CASSDIRGAGETQYF | TGTGCCAGCAGCGATATTCGGGGGGCGGGGGAGACCCAGTACTTC